This TCR beta chain was identified in a study of regulatory T cells in long-lasting Graves disease (dated by TCRdb to 2020 to 2022). Turning to the overall study: Patients with newly diagnosed Graves' disease had been on antithyroid drugs for under 3 months. Persistent Graves' disease patients were compared with newly diagnosed Graves' disease patients by peripheral blood TCR sequencing and RNA sequencing. A total of roughly 35 samples were covered by TCR sequencing, comprising around 13 persistent and roughly 20 newly diagnosed Graves' disease patients. The study was registered as a clinical trial and conducted in China. General study outcomes and caveats: Preferential use of TRBV28, TRBJ1-2 and TRBJ2-5 was observed in persistent disease, whereas TRBV20-1 and TRBJ2-1 were favored in newly diagnosed disease. Compared with newly diagnosed patients, persistent Graves' disease patients had lower TCR Shannon entropy and fewer highly expanded clones, which suggests clonal expansion. The authors acknowledged the small sample size as a limitation that may reduce accuracy. Only the TCR beta chain was sequenced and analyzed. Patients with persistent disease shared more public clonotypes (fewer than 3,000) than newly diagnosed patients did (more than 900). Peripheral blood alone was examined, since thyroid tissue, which constituted the primary lesion, could not be accessed.

From the cysteine through the phenylalanine, the CDR3 covers 16 amino acids. Of the read, only the CDR3 DNA is kept; its 48 bases are in frame from base 1. Taken from the germline V gene, the CDR1 and CDR2 loops are LGHNA and YNFKEQ. The V end gives up 0 bases and the J end 0 bases, leaving 3 bases in the junction not matched to a gene. The time point label here, explained by the study, means: newly diagnosed GD, antithyroid drugs for less than 3 months. For both TCR sequencing and RNA sequencing, RNA was extracted from PBMCs using TRIzol. The diagnosis of Graves' disease was made according to American Thyroid Association guidelines. Patients for the study were recruited at an endocrinology department in Xi'an, China. From each patient, around 9.3 milliliters of peripheral blood was collected into an EDTA anticoagulant tube. Ficoll Paque Plus density gradient separation was used to isolate PBMCs, and no further T cell sorting was done. An Agilent 2100 Bioanalyzer and agarose gel were used to check RNA quality, while a NanoDrop 2000 measured RNA concentration.

The library was built by means of multiplex PCR. The sequencing machine was an Illumina HiSeq 4000. TCR beta libraries were built with iRepertoire HTBI primers and Arm-PCR amplification of CDR3 regions. Before sequencing, the PCR products underwent gel purification. From the authors' description of their analysis: Across samples, 60 to 80 TRBV and 14 TRBJ segments were identified and used for gene usage analysis of CDR3 amino acid clonotypes. Filtered high-quality paired reads were merged into contigs using COPE and FqMerger. Contigs were aligned with BLAST to IMGT TRBV, TRBD and TRBJ reference genes, and CDR3 was defined per IMGT. Clonotypes above 0.1% frequency were classified as highly expanded clones. Shannon entropy was used to measure repertoire diversity, and the Gini coefficient was used to measure V-J evenness. A clonotype found in more than one individual was treated as public. TCRdb itself trimmed the public reads at Q25 with fastp, ran MiXCR and retained productive beta chains. Entries that share a CDR3 protein sequence are merged under the most common genes and DNA. V and J calls and clone size were set by TCRdb, not the authors. In all, the sample holds 250,000 to 300,000 distinct CDR3 sequences, and more than 15% of those were seen once. The biggest ten clones account for 12% to 15% of the sample.

This clonotype was observed a handful of times. Its specific antigen is unknown. Base quality data are lacking; no much larger clone is found one base away. These same data were also listed under a study on T cells in Graves' hyperthyroidism and ophthalmopathy. As described in the second report: Stable Graves' hyperthyroidism was defined as the absence of progression to ophthalmopathy over 18 months of follow-up. Hyperthyroidism patients were newly diagnosed, with disease duration under 2 months, and aged 18 to 65 years. The study excluded patients with uncontrolled infections, other autoimmune diseases, pregnancy or lactation. Clinical symptoms, serum thyroxine and TRAb, thyroid ultrasound, and orbital computed tomography formed the basis for the diagnoses. The first round of RT-PCR for the TCR CDR3 was performed with the HTBI primer set and the Qiagen OneStep RT-PCR kit. Most expanded thyroid clonotypes (frequency above 0.001) were also found in blood, which suggests that blood repertoires may mirror thyroid immune responses. In cross-validation, a model built on a 13 V-J signature told ophthalmopathy apart from stable hyperthyroidism with 87.88% sensitivity and approximately 84% specificity, and in testing the same model reached 80%/75%. In validation, the model predicted progression to ophthalmopathy with around 71% sensitivity and approximately 72% specificity, a median of approximately 6.5 months before onset. To identify TCR V-J signatures that set the groups apart, the researchers used a discovery cohort of 100 patients, made up of roughly 40 with Graves' ophthalmopathy and some 55 with stable Graves' hyperthyroidism. Prospective prediction of ophthalmopathy was tested in an independent validation cohort consisting of 18 to 20 hyperthyroidism patients and over 15 patients who later progressed to ophthalmopathy. For training and testing, the 100 or so patients in the discovery cohort were randomly divided in a 7:3 ratio. In addition, the study compared T-cell repertoires in thyroid tissue and in blood from roughly six Graves' hyperthyroidism patients. Once sampling was done, hyperthyroidism patients were given methimazole at a starting dose of 30 mg daily, whereas ophthalmopathy patients were given high-dose intravenous methylprednisolone. The libraries were constructed in a second round of multiplex PCR and then size-selected and purified. Libraries were sequenced paired-end with 100 bp reads on an Illumina HiSeq2000. SOAPnuke was used to process the raw data, removing reads that contained adapters or uncalled bases, had a mean Phred below 15, or lacked an exact match to the constant primer or identifier. COPE v1.2.5 was used to merge the high-quality paired reads, and each unique nucleotide sequence was defined as a clonotype. MiTCR v1.1 was used to align clonotypes to the IMGT TRBV, TRBD and TRBJ reference segments. Analysis was restricted to V-J combinations with a frequency above 0.0001, which covered over 98% of repertoires. A TCS score was defined as the ratio of F50 (clonal expansion) to E x V (chaos), with BLOSUM62-based TCRdist applied between CDR3 peptides within each V-J. Welch's t-statistics and random forest reduced just over 500 V-J features to about 12, which were used in a naive Bayes classifier (R e1071). No statistical method was used to set the sample size in advance, and investigators knew the group allocation. TCR Vbeta CDR3 sequencing of roughly 140 peripheral blood samples (43 ophthalmopathy, 75 to 80 hyperthyroidism and about 17 progressor patients) is reported in the paper.

Here the chain combines TRBV4-2 and TRBJ2-7; 9 junctional bases match TRBD2. Sequences were derived from peripheral blood mononuclear cells (PBMCs), sampled at new diagnosis, from a patient treated with antithyroid drugs. This sequence was found in a woman aged 25 to 39 with Graves disease. Donor details come from another sample of the same person, matched by shared clones. The DNA sequence is given as TGTGCCAGCAGCCAAGATCTAGCGGGGAGCTCCTACGAGCAGTACTTC. It specifies CASSQDLAGSSYEQYF.